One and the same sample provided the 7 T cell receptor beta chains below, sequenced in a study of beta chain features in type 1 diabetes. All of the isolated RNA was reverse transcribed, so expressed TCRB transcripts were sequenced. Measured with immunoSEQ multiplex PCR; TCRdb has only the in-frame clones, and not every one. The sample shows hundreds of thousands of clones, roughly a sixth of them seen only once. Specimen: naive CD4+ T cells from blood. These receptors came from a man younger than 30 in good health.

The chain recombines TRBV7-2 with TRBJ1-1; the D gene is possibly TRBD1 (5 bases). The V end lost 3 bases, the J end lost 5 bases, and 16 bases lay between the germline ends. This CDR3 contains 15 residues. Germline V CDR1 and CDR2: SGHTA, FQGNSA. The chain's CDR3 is CASSFSGRVITEAFF. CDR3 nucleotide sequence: TGTGCCAGCAGCTTTAGCGGCAGGGTAATTACTGAAGCTTTCTTT.

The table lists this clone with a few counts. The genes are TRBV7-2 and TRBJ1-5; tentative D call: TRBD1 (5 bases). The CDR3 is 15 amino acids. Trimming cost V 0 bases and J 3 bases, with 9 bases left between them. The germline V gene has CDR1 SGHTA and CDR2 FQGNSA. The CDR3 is CASSLAKGTNQPQHF. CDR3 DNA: TGTGCCAGCAGCTTAGCGAAGGGGACCAATCAGCCCCAGCATTTT.

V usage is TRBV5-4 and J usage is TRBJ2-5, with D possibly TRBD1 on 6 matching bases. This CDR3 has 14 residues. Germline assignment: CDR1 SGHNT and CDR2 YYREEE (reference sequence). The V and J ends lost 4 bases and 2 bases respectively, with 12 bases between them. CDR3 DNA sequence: TGTGCCAGCAGCCAAGCCCAGGGGCAAGAGACCCAGTACTTC. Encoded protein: CASSQAQGQETQYF. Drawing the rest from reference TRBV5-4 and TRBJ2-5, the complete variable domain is ETGVTQSPTHLIKTRGQQVTLRCSSQSGHNTVSWYQQALGQGPQFIFQYYREEENGRGNFPPRFSGLQFPNYSSELNVNALELDDSALYLCASSQAQGQETQYFGPGTRLLVL.

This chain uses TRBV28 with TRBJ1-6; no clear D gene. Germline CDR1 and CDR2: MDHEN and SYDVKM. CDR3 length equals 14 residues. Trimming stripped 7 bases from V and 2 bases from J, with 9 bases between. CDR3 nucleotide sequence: TGTGCCAGCACGGAGTCGGCCTATAATTCACCCCTCCACTTT. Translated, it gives CASTESAYNSPLHF.

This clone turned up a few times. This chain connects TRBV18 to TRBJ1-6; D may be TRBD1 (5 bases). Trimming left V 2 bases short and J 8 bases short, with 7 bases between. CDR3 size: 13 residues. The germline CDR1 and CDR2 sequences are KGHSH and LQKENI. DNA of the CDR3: TGTGCCAGCTCACCAGAGGGGTATTCACCCCTCCACTTT. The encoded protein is CASSPEGYSPLHF.

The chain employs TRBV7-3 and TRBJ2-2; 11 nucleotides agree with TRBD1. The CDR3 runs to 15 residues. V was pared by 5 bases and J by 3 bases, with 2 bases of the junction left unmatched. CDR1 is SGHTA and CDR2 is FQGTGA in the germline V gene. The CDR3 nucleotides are TGTGCCAGCAGCCGGACAGGGGGCGACACCGGGGAGCTGTTTTTT. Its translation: CASSRTGGDTGELFF.

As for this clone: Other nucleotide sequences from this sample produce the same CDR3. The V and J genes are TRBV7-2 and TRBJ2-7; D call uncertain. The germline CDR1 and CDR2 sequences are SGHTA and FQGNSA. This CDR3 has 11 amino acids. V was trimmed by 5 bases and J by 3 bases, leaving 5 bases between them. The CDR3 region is CASSPYYEQYF. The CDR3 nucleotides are TGTGCCAGCAGCCCTTACTACGAGCAGTACTTC. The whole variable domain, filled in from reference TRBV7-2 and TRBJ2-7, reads GAGVSQSPSNKVTEKGKDVELRCDPISGHTALYWYRQSLGQGLEFLIYFQGNSAPDKSGLPSDRFSAERTGGSVSTLTIQRTQQEDSAVYLCASSPYYEQYFGPGTRLTVT.